What follows is one T cell receptor beta chain and its context. V shed 3 bases, J shed 3 bases, and the junction held 5 bases outside the gene matches. The CDR3 spans 15 residues. Germline assignment: CDR1 SGDLS and CDR2 YYNGEE. The data derive from a study of blood T cell repertoires in COVID-19. Study summary: Italy, Spain and the United States were the sources of the convalescent and acute COVID-19 samples. The analysed material was cDNA or gDNA that came from T cells, B-cell-depleted T cells, or PBMCs.

In the original workflow: How many nucleated cells were present was estimated from reference gene primer amplification. Repertoires were generated with immunoSEQ multiplex PCR, while TCRdb's copy carries only in-frame clones and drops some. V, J and clone size are those of that table, while D and trimming were read from the DNA. The data contain 130,000 to 150,000 clones, 88% of them singletons. Sequencing was carried out using peripheral blood. The TCR originated in a man aged 65 to 85 with acute or convalescent COVID-19. This chain links TRBV9 with TRBJ2-1, with 8 bases identical to TRBD2. CDR3 sequence reads: CASSATGLVYNEQFF. CDR3 nucleotide sequence: TGTGCCAGCAGCGCTACGGGACTAGTCTACAATGAGCAGTTCTTC.